These 27 T cell receptor beta chains came from one sample sequenced in a study of patients and donors after allogeneic stem cell transplantation (dated by TCRdb to about 2020). The receptor library was made with RT-PCR. TCRdb names NextSeq 550 as the instrument used. The raw public reads went through TCRdb reprocessing: fastp at Q25, MiXCR clone calling, in-frame beta chains kept. Merged by CDR3 protein, the rows form single entries marked with the most common genes and DNA. This sample is represented by roughly 940,000 distinct CDR3 sequences; about 20% of them were singletons. 5% to 6.5% of the sample belongs to the ten largest clones. The sequenced sample consisted of blood, either unsorted or a sorted T cell fraction (not recorded which). These receptors were collected from a human donor who was either an allogeneic HSCT recipient or a stem cell or donor lymphocyte infusion donor (not recorded which). It is not recorded whose cells these are; they may come from a transplant donor.

Only a few counts were recorded for this clonotype. This chain links TRBV10-3 with TRBJ2-1; possibly TRBD1 or TRBD2 for D (5 bases each). Trimming left V 7 bases short and J 5 bases short, with 12 bases between. Germline V gene sequence: CDR1 ENHRY, CDR2 SYGVKD. This CDR3 spans 13 amino acids. The CDR3 protein is CAINRDPNNEQFF. Here the CDR3 DNA reads TGTGCCATCAATCGGGACCCCAACAATGAGCAGTTCTTC.

This clonotype was seen a handful of times. V is TRBV12-3 or TRBV12-4 and J is TRBJ2-7, with D perhaps TRBD1 (6 bases). The CDR3 consists of 14 residues. V lost 6 bases and J lost 5, with 17 bases in between. CDR3 bases: TGTGCCAGCAGGGATAACAGGGCAGGCAACGAGCAGTACTTC. Translation: CASRDNRAGNEQYF.

The chain carries TRBV6-1 and TRBJ2-1; TRBD1 matches 7 bases. Trimming cost V 6 bases and J 6 bases; bases outside gene matches: 8. Germline CDR1 reads MNHNS; CDR2 reads SASEGT. The CDR3 consists of 14 residues. CDR3 DNA: TGTGCCAGCAGCCCGACAGGGTACGTCAATGAGCAGTTCTTC. Its protein product is CASSPTGYVNEQFF.

This clonotype was observed a handful of times. The rearrangement uses TRBV10-3 and TRBJ2-6; D is possibly TRBD1 (6 bases). Germline V gene lookup returns CDR1 ENHRY and CDR2 SYGVKD. V lost 10 bases and J lost 0, with 10 bases in between. The CDR3 totals 14 residues. The CDR3 reads CASIQGSGANVLTF. The DNA for the CDR3 is TGTGCCAGCATACAGGGCTCTGGGGCCAACGTCCTGACTTTC.

This clonotype turned up a few times. This rearrangement joins TRBV10-3 to TRBJ2-7; D might be TRBD1 (6 bases). CDR1 is ENHRY and CDR2 is SYGVKD in the germline V gene. This CDR3 has 17 residues. V shed 2 bases and J shed 0 bases, with 17 bases lying between them. DNA for the CDR3: TGTGCCATCAGTGAGAATGGACAGATAAAGAGCTCCTACGAGCAGTACTTC. Translation gives CAISENGQIKSSYEQYF.

In nucleotides, the CDR3 is TGTGCCAGCAGCTTAGAACTAGCGGGAGGACATGAGCAGTTCTTC. It translates to CASSLELAGGHEQFF. The chain carries TRBV7-6 and TRBJ2-1, with 12 bases aligning to TRBD2. Per germline, CDR1 SGHVS and CDR2 FNYEAQ. V shed 1 base and J 8 bases; nucleotides not matched to a gene: 3. The CDR3 covers 15 residues.

This clonotype has only a few counts. The V and J genes are TRBV18 and TRBJ1-5; a weak D match, TRBD1 (5 bases). Germline CDR1 reads KGHSH; CDR2 reads LQKENI. The CDR3 contains 15 residues. Deletions cut 3 bases from V and 6 bases from J, with 15 bases between. The CDR3, as DNA: TGTGCCAGCTCACCCCGGGACGGCGGAGGTCAGCCCCAGCATTTT. It specifies CASSPRDGGGQPQHF.

The chain employs TRBV20-1 and TRBJ1-5, with a weak D call TRBD1 (5 bases). The germline gives CDR1 DFQATT, CDR2 SNEGSKA (reference sequence). This CDR3 has 15 amino acids. Trimming cost V 1 base and J 2 bases, with 12 bases left between them. The CDR3 region has the DNA TGCAGTGCTAGAGTCGCCGGGACTCGCAATCAGCCCCAGCATTTT. Its translation: CSARVAGTRNQPQHF.

With regard to this clonotype: A much larger clone is a single base away; this may be a read error. The chain carries TRBV5-1 and TRBJ2-3; D possibly corresponds to TRBD2 (6 bases). The germline gives CDR1 SGHRS, CDR2 YFSETQ. The CDR3 is made up of 14 amino acids. Here the CDR3 DNA reads TGCGCCAGCACCAGATATGGGGAGGCAGAAACGCAGTATTTT. This gives the protein CASTRYGEAETQYF.

At least ten counts were recorded for this clonotype. V gene TRBV10-3 combines with J gene TRBJ2-2, with TRBD2 matching 10 bases. Germline CDR1 and CDR2: ENHRY and SYGVKD. This CDR3 region has 16 residues. The trim removed 5 bases at V and 7 bases at J, leaving 10 bases unmatched. Here the CDR3 reads CAISQRLAGTDGELFF. CDR3 nucleotide sequence: TGTGCCATCAGTCAAAGACTAGCGGGTACTGACGGGGAGCTGTTTTTT.

CDR3 DNA: TGCGCCAGCAGCGGGGGGGGTTTTGCGGGAGGGTACACCGGGGAGCTGTTTTTT. Its protein is CASSGGGFAGGYTGELFF. The gene calls are TRBV4-1 and TRBJ2-2; 9 bases are a match to TRBD2. The CDR3 has 18 amino acids. Looked up from germline, CDR1 is MGHRA and CDR2 is YSYEKL. Trimming cost V 5 bases and J 3 bases; bases outside gene matches: 13.

This clonotype was seen only a few times. V gene TRBV12-3 or TRBV12-4 combines with J gene TRBJ2-3, with D tentatively TRBD2 (5 bases). Trimming pared 7 bases from V and 1 base from J, leaving 18 bases between. The CDR3 length is 16 residues. The CDR3, as DNA: TGTGCCAGCACCCCCCACCGGGGTAGCGGCACAGATACGCAGTATTTT. Residues: CASTPHRGSGTDTQYF.

There are a few counts of this clonotype. The chain couples TRBV20-1 to TRBJ1-4, with D unclear. The V and J ends lost 3 bases and 9 bases respectively, with 8 bases between them. This CDR3 spans 11 amino acids. Germline V lookup: CDR1 DFQATT, CDR2 SNEGSKA (reference sequence). CDR3 sequence reads: CSASVVKKLFF. For the CDR3, the DNA is TGCAGTGCTAGTGTTGTAAAAAAACTGTTTTTT.

The chain recombines TRBV10-2 with TRBJ2-7, with 7 bases fitting TRBD2. CDR1 WSHSY and CDR2 SAAADI come from the germline V gene. Trimming took 5 bases from V and 1 from J; bases not matched to a gene: 5. The CDR3 sequence is 14 residues long. The CDR3 loop reads CASSPGGYSYEQYF. For the CDR3, the DNA is TGCGCCAGCAGTCCGGGGGGTTATTCCTACGAGCAGTACTTC.

This clonotype was recorded a few times. The chain combines TRBV6-1 with TRBJ1-1; D may be TRBD1 (5 bases). The CDR3 length is 14 residues. V lost 6 bases to trimming and J lost 6 bases, with 17 bases between them. In germline, CDR1 is MNHNS, CDR2 SASEGT. In DNA, the CDR3 is TGTGCCAGCAGCCAGGGAATCGGCAGCGCTGAAGCTTTCTTT. As protein: CASSQGIGSAEAFF.

The chain couples TRBV5-1 to TRBJ1-2, with TRBD1 identical over 9 bases. J was trimmed by 0 bases and V by 1 base; bases with no gene match: 7. There are 17 residues in the CDR3. The germline V gene encodes CDR1 SGHRS and CDR2 YFSETQ. CDR3 residues: CASSLLQQGATNYGYTF. The CDR3 DNA follows: TGCGCCAGCAGCTTGCTACAACAGGGGGCCACTAACTATGGCTACACCTTC.

This clonotype has a handful of counts. V gene TRBV5-5 combines with J gene TRBJ2-3; 11 bases map to TRBD1. The CDR3 has 18 amino acids. Germline values: CDR1 SGHKS, CDR2 YYEKEE (reference sequence). V lost 4 bases and J lost 1; bases outside the gene matches: 11. The CDR3 nucleotides read TGTGCCAGCAGCCCGGACAGGGGGCGGGGGGTAGGCACAGATACGCAGTATTTT. The encoded protein is CASSPDRGRGVGTDTQYF.

The J gene is TRBJ2-1, the V gene TRBV10-3; the D gene is possibly TRBD1 (5 bases). Germline V gene lookup returns CDR1 ENHRY and CDR2 SYGVKD. Trimming removed 6 bases from V and 6 bases from J, with 12 bases in between. This CDR3 region has 13 residues. The CDR3 DNA reads TGTGCCATCAGCCACCAGGGCGGCAATGAGCAGTTCTTC. It is translated as CAISHQGGNEQFF.

There are many counts of this clonotype. This sequence joins TRBV12-3 or TRBV12-4 and TRBJ2-1, with D perhaps matching TRBD2 (6 bases). The V and J ends lost 3 bases and 9 bases respectively, with 9 bases between them. The CDR3 extends over 12 amino acids. CDR3 in amino acids: CASSFGGSEQFF. The CDR3 nucleotides are TGTGCCAGCAGTTTCGGGGGTTCTGAGCAGTTCTTC.

This clonotype showed up just once. This rearrangement joins TRBV7-3 to TRBJ1-1, with D unresolved. Germline V CDR1 and CDR2: SGHTA, FQGTGA. The CDR3 runs 11 residues. Deletions cut 5 bases from V and 4 bases from J, with 5 bases between. The CDR3: CASSKGTEAFF. The DNA for the CDR3 is TGTGCCAGCAGCAAGGGCACTGAAGCTTTCTTT.

This clonotype showed up just a few times. A read error may produce the germline difference seen at one junction end. This chain joins TRBV20-1 and TRBJ2-5; 10 bases are shared with TRBD1. The CDR3 is made up of 14 amino acids. Germline lookup yields CDR1 DFQATT and CDR2 SNEGSKA (reference sequence). CDR3 DNA sequence: TGCAGCGCTAGGGTCGGGACAGGGGAAGAGACCCAGTACTTC. It specifies CSARVGTGEETQYF.

V gene TRBV11-2 combines with J gene TRBJ2-1; no reliable D call. Germline lookup yields CDR1 SGHAT and CDR2 FQNNGV. The CDR3 is 15 residues long. V lost 5 bases, J lost 4 bases, and 15 bases lay in between. CDR3 residues: CASSPRNLVYNEQFF. The CDR3 DNA reads TGTGCCAGCAGCCCCAGAAACCTGGTGTACAATGAGCAGTTCTTC. Based on the CDR3 plus reference TRBV11-2 and TRBJ2-1, the full variable domain is EAGVAQSPRYKIIEKRQSVAFWCNPISGHATLYWYQQILGQGPKLLIQFQNNGVVDDSQLPKDRFSAERLKGVDSTLKIQPAKLEDSAVYLCASSPRNLVYNEQFFGPGTRLTVL.

The gene calls are TRBV6-5 and TRBJ2-3, with D unresolved. The CDR3 is 14 amino acids. Germline CDR1 reads MNHEY; CDR2 reads SVGAGI. V lost 1 base, J lost 2 bases, and 7 bases lay in between. CDR3: CASSYFADTDTQYF. The CDR3 nucleotides read TGTGCCAGCAGTTACTTTGCCGACACAGATACGCAGTATTTT.

The rearrangement links TRBV11-2 to TRBJ1-2, with no clear D. The CDR3 has 15 residues. Trimming took off 5 bases at V and 2 bases at J, with 15 bases between the two ends. The germline CDR1 and CDR2 sequences are SGHAT and FQNNGV. The CDR3 sequence: CASSPRFAENYGYTF. CDR3 nucleotide sequence: TGTGCCAGCAGCCCCCGGTTCGCAGAGAACTATGGCTACACCTTC.

There are a few counts of this clonotype. The chain recombines TRBV29-1 with TRBJ1-4; 8 bases are shared with TRBD1. After removal of 7 bases from V and 1 base from J, the junction contained 11 bases not matched to a gene. The CDR3 has 16 amino acids. Looked up from germline, CDR1 is SQVTM and CDR2 is ANQGSEA. CDR3 protein: CSAGQGALKTNEKLFF. Here the CDR3 DNA reads TGCAGCGCGGGGCAGGGGGCGTTGAAAACTAATGAAAAACTGTTTTTT.

This clonotype has just a few counts. The rearrangement joins TRBV20-1 to TRBJ2-7, with TRBD2 matching 12 bases. The CDR3 is 16 amino acids. The germline V gene has CDR1 DFQATT and CDR2 SNEGSKA (reference sequence). The J segment lost 2 bases and the V segment lost 4 bases, leaving 9 bases of the junction unmatched. The CDR3 sequence is CSANPGLAGTTYEQYF. CDR3 nucleotide sequence: TGCAGTGCTAACCCTGGACTAGCGGGGACGACCTACGAGCAGTACTTC.

This clonotype was seen only once. This chain joins TRBV9 and TRBJ2-2, with D possibly TRBD1 on 5 matching bases. The CDR3 has 16 amino acids. V lost 0 bases and J 7 bases, leaving 16 bases between the germline ends. Germline-derived CDR1 and CDR2 are SGDLS and YYNGEE. The CDR3 protein is CASSVGGGSKFGELFF. CDR3 coding DNA: TGTGCCAGCAGCGTAGGGGGCGGTAGTAAATTCGGGGAGCTGTTTTTT.